The entry that follows covers one T cell receptor beta chain sequence. The data belong to a study of CD8 T cells in Susac syndrome. The RNA input was about 0.5 to 1 ug, and it was reverse transcribed with random hexamers. TCRdb re-analysed the immunoSEQ multiplex PCR reads in MiXCR, keeping a single row per CDR3 protein. Here the sample spans some 150,000 distinct CDR3 sequences, nearly 97% being singletons. There are 11 residues in the CDR3. The germline V and J ends were trimmed by 7 bases and 9 bases, with 12 bases remaining between them. The germline gives CDR1 SNHLY, CDR2 FYNNEI. CD8+ and CD4+ T cells circulating in blood were sequenced for TCR beta. Through negative isolation, CD4+ and CD8+ T cells were obtained, while TEMRA cells were enriched using FACS.

The clonotype was recovered from a human donor with multiple sclerosis. Sequences were obtained from CD8+ T cells from PBMCs. The chain employs TRBV2 and TRBJ1-2; D is uncertain. CDR3 DNA sequence: TGTGCCAGCACCCCGGACCTCAGCTACACCTTC. It translates to CASTPDLSYTF.